This TCR beta chain was identified in a study of T cell responses to AZD1222 COVID-19 vaccine. The assay was immunoSEQ multiplex PCR, and TCRdb's table has in-frame clones only and misses some. The sample holds nearly 80,000 clones; about 84% are singletons and the top ten take under 25%. This CDR3 has 13 amino acids. V shed 3 bases and J shed 4 bases, with 9 bases lying between them. For this clone: Its specificity is not known.

Findings and limits, study-wide: Spike-spanning, vaccine-associated CD4 TCRs were dominant at 160-218 and 743-854. Increased Spike-specific TCR breadth and depth were observed after two AZD1222 doses.

The clonotype was recovered from an adult in good health. The chain has TRBV12-3 or TRBV12-4 and TRBJ2-5; TRBD1 is a possible D gene (7 bases). The specimen comprised peripheral blood, sampled on day 0 of AZD1222 vaccination. CDR3 in amino acids: CASSFRGAETQYF. The CDR3 DNA is TGTGCCAGCAGTTTCAGGGGGGCAGAGACCCAGTACTTC.